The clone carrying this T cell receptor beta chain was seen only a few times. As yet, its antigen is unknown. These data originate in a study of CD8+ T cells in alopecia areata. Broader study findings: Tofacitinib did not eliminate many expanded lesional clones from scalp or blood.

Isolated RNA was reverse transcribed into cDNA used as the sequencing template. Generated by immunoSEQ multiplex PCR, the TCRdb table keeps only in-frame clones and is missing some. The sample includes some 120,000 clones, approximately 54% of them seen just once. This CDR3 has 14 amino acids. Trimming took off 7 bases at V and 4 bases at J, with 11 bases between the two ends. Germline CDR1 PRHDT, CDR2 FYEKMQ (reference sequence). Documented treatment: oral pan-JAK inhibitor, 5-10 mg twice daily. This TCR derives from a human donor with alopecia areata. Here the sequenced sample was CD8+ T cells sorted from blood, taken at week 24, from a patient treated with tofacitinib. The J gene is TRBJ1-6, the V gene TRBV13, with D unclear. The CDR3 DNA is TGTGCCAGCACCACTGCACAGTATAATTCACCCCTCCACTTT. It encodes CASTTAQYNSPLHF. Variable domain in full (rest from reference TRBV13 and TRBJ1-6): AAGVIQSPRHLIKEKRETATLKCYPIPRHDTVYWYQQGPGQDPQFLISFYEKMQSDKGSIPDRFSAQQFSDYHSELNMSSLELGDSALYFCASTTAQYNSPLHFGNGTRLTVT.